What follows is one T cell receptor beta chain and its context. Its specificity is unknown. This sample was included in a study of T cells expressing NK-cell markers. Study context: Sorted CD3+CD56+NKG2C+, CD3+CD56+NKG2C- and CD3+CD56-NKG2C+ T cells provided the TCR beta repertoires. Study results and limitations: The study found dominant NKG2C+ clonotypes at roughly 1.0-7.5% of CD8+ T cells in 5 or 6 donors. Topping the CD3+CD56-NKG2C+ fraction as well were these clonotypes, in several donors.

The CDR3 runs 12 residues. Germline V gene data show CDR1 as SQVTM and CDR2 as ANQGSEA. TCRdb reanalyzed the 5' RACE reads, giving one entry per CDR3 protein sequence and no DNA. The table lists under 600,000 distinct CDR3 sequences. This receptor was obtained from a woman aged 50 to 60 in good health. Sequencing was carried out using blood T cells: a sorted CD56 or NKG2C T cell subset, CD4+ or CD8+ T cells, or bulk PBMC T cells (not recorded which). The V call is TRBV29-1, the J call TRBJ1-1. CDR3 sequence: CRGGWANTEAFF.